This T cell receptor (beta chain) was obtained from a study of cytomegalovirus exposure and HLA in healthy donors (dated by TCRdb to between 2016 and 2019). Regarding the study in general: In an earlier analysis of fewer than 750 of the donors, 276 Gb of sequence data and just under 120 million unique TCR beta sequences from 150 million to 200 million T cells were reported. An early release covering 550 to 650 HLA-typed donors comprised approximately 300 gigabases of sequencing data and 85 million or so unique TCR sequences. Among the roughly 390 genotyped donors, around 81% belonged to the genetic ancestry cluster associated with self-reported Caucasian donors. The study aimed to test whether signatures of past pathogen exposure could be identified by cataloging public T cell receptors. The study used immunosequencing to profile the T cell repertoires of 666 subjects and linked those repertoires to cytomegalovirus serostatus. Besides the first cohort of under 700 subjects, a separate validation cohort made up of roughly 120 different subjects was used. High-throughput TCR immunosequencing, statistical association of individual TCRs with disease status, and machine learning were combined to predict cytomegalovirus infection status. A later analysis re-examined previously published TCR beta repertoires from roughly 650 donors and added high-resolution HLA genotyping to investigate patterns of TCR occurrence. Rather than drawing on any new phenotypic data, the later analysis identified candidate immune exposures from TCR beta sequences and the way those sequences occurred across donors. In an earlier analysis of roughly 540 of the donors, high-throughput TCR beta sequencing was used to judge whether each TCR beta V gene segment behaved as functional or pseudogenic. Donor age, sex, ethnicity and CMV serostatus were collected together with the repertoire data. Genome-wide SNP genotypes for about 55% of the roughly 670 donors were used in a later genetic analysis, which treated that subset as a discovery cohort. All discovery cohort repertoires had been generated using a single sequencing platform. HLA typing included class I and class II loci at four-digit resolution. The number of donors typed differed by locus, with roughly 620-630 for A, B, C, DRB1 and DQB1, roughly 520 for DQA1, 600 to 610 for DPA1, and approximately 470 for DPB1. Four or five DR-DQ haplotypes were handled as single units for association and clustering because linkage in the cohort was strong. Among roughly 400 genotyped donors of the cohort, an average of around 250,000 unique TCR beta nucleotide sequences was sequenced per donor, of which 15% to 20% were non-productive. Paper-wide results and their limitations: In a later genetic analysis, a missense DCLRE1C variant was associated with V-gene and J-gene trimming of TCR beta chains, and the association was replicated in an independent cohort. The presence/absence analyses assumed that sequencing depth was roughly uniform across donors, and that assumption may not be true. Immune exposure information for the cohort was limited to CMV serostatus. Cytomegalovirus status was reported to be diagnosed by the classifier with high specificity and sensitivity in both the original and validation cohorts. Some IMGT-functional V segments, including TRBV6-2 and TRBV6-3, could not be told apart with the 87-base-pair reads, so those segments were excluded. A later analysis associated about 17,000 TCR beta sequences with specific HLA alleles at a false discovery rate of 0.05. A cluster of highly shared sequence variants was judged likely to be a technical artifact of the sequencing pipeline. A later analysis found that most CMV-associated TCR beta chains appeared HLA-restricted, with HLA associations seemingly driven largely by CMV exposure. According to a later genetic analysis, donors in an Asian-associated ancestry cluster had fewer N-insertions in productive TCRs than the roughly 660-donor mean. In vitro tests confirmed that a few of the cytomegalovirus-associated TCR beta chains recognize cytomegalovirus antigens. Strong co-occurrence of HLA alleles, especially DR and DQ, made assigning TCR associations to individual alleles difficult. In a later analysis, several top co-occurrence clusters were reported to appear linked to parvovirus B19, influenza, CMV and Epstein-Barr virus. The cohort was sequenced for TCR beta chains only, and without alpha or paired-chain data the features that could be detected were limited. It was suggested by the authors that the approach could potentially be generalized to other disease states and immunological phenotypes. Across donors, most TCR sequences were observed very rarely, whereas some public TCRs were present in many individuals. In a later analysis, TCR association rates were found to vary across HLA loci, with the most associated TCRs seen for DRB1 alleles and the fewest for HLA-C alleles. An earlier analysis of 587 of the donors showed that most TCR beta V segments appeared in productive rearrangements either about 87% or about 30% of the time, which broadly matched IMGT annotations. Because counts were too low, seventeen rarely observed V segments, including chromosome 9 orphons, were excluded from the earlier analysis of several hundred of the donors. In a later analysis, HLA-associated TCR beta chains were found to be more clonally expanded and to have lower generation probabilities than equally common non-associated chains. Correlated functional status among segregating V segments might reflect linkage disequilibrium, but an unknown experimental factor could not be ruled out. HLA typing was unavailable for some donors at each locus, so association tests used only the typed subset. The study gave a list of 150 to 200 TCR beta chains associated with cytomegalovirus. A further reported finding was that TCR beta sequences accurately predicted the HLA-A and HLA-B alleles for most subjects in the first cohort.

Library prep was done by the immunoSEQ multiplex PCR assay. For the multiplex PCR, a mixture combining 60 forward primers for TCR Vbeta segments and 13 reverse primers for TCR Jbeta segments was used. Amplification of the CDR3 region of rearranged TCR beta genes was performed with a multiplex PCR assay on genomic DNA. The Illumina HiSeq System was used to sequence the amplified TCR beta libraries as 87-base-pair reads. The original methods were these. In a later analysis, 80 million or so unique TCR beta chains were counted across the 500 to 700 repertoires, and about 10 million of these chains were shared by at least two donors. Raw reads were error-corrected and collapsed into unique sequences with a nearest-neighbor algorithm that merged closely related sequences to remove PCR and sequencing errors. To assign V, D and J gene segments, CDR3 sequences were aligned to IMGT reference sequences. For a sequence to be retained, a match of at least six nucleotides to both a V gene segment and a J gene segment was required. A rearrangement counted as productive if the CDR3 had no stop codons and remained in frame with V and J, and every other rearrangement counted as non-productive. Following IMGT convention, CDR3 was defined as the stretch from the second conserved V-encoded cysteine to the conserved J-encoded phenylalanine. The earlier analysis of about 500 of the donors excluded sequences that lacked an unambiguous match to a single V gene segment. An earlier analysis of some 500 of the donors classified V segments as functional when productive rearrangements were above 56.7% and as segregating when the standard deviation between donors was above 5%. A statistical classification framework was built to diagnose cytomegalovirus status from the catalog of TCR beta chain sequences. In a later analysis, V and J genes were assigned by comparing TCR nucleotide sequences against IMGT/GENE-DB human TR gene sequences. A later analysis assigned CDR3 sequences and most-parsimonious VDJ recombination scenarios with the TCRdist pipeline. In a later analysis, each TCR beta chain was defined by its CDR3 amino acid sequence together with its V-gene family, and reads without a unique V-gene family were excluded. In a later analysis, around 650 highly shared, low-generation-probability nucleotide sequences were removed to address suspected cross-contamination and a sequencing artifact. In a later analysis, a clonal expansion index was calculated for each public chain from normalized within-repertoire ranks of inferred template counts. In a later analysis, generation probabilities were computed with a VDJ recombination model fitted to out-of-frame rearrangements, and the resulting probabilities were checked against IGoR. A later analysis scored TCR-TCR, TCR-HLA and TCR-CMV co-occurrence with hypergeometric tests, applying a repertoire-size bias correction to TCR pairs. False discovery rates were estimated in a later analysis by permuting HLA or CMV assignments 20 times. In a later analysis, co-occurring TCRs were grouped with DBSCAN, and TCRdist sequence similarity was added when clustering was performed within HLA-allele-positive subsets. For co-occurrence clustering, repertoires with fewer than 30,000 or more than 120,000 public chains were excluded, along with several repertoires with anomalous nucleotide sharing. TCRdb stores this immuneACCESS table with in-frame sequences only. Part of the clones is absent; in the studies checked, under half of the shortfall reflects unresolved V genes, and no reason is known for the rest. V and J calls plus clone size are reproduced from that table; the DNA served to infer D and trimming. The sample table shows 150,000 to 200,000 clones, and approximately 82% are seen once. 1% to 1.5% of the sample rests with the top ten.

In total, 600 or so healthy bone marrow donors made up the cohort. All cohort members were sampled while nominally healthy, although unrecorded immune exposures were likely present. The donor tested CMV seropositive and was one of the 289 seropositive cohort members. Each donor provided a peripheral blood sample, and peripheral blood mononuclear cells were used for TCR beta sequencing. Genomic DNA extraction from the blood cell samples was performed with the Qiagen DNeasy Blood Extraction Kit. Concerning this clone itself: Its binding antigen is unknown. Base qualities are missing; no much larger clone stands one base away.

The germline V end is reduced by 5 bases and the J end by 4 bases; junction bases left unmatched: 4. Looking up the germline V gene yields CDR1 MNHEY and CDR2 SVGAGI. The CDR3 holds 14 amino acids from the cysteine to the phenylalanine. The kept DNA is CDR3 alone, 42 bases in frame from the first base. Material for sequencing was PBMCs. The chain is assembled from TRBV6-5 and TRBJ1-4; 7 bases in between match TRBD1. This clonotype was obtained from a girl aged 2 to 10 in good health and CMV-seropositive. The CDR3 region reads CASSGNRGNEKLFF. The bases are TGTGCCAGCAGTGGGAACAGGGGTAATGAAAAACTGTTTTTT.